Listed below are T cell receptor beta chains from one sample, sequenced in a study of T cell repertoires in aging, cancer and after chemotherapy. TCRdb re-analysed the multiplex PCR reads in MiXCR, keeping a single row per CDR3 protein. The repertoire has 1,300 or so distinct CDR3 sequences, roughly 20% of them found once; the top ten carry 40% to 50%. The specimen was blood. All receptors derive from a human donor with a solid tumor. Each CDR3 is given with its conserved first and last residue. The order of the fields is clone size, D gene, V gene, J gene, CDR3 protein, CDR3 DNA. A D gene is named only where the DNA matches it firmly. Clone size is given for some rows only: seen once, a few or many times, or a class if the clone is expanded.

clone_size: medium-sized; d_call: -; v_call: TRBV5-1; j_call: TRBJ2-5; cdr3_aa: CASSPRSGTLQETQYF; cdr3_nt: TGCGCCAGCAGCCCACGCTCCGGGACACTGCAAGAGACCCAGTACTTC
clone_size: large; d_call: -; v_call: TRBV5-4; j_call: TRBJ1-2; cdr3_aa: CASSLRGSRGYTF; cdr3_nt: TGTGCCAGCAGCTTGCGAGGGTCCAGAGGCTACACCTTC
clone_size: medium-sized; d_call: -; v_call: TRBV12-3/TRBV12-4; j_call: TRBJ2-3; cdr3_aa: CASSFGRGSADTQYF; cdr3_nt: TGTGCCAGCAGTTTTGGCAGGGGAAGTGCAGATACGCAGTATTTT
clone_size: once; d_call: -; v_call: TRBV5-4; j_call: TRBJ1-3; cdr3_aa: CASSLEGQGLRNTIYF; cdr3_nt: TGTGCCAGCAGCTTGGAGGGGCAGGGCTTACGAAACACCATATATTTT
clone_size: -; d_call: TRBD1; v_call: TRBV29-1; j_call: TRBJ2-1; cdr3_aa: CSARDRDNEQFF; cdr3_nt: TGCAGCGCGCGGGACAGGGACAATGAGCAGTTCTTC
clone_size: -; d_call: -; v_call: TRBV11-2; j_call: TRBJ2-4; cdr3_aa: CASSRQGSEVIQYF; cdr3_nt: TGTGCCAGCAGTCGACAAGGGTCGGAAGTTATTCAGTACTTC
clone_size: medium-sized; d_call: TRBD2; v_call: TRBV12-3/TRBV12-4; j_call: TRBJ2-5; cdr3_aa: CASSPRTSWEGETQYF; cdr3_nt: TGTGCCAGCAGTCCCCGGACTAGCTGGGAGGGAGAGACCCAGTACTTC
clone_size: few; d_call: -; v_call: TRBV7-2; j_call: TRBJ2-7; cdr3_aa: CASSLYMAYEQYF; cdr3_nt: TGTGCCAGCAGCTTATATATGGCCTACGAGCAGTACTTC
clone_size: medium-sized; d_call: TRBD1; v_call: TRBV18; j_call: TRBJ1-2; cdr3_aa: CASSPLPTGESGYTF; cdr3_nt: TGTGCCAGCTCACCACTCCCGACAGGGGAATCTGGCTACACCTTC
clone_size: -; d_call: -; v_call: TRBV5-1; j_call: TRBJ2-3; cdr3_aa: CASSRGASTDTQYF; cdr3_nt: TGCGCCAGCAGCAGGGGGGCCAGCACAGATACGCAGTATTTT
clone_size: medium-sized; d_call: TRBD1; v_call: TRBV19; j_call: TRBJ1-5; cdr3_aa: CASQPGQGIQPQHF; cdr3_nt: TGTGCCAGTCAACCGGGACAGGGGATTCAGCCCCAGCATTTT
clone_size: medium-sized; d_call: -; v_call: TRBV6-2/TRBV6-3; j_call: TRBJ2-5; cdr3_aa: CASSYSYSGEETQYF; cdr3_nt: TGTGCCAGCAGTTACTCGTATTCGGGAGAAGAGACCCAGTACTTC
clone_size: medium-sized; d_call: -; v_call: TRBV12-3/TRBV12-4; j_call: TRBJ1-2; cdr3_aa: CASRYRQASLYYGYTF; cdr3_nt: TGTGCCAGCAGATATAGACAGGCATCCCTTTACTATGGCTACACCTTC
clone_size: medium-sized; d_call: TRBD1; v_call: TRBV6-1; j_call: TRBJ1-6; cdr3_aa: CASSGGTGQGKNSPLHF; cdr3_nt: TGTGCCAGCAGTGGGGGAACGGGACAGGGTAAAAATTCACCCCTCCACTTT
clone_size: large; d_call: -; v_call: TRBV6-5; j_call: TRBJ2-7; cdr3_aa: CASTHRGTYEQYF; cdr3_nt: TGTGCCAGCACCCACCGGGGGACCTACGAGCAGTACTTC
clone_size: -; d_call: TRBD2; v_call: TRBV7-2; j_call: TRBJ2-1; cdr3_aa: CASSLTGLGINEQFF; cdr3_nt: TGTGCCAGCAGCTTAACAGGACTAGGGATTAATGAGCAGTTCTTC
clone_size: large; d_call: TRBD1; v_call: TRBV6-5; j_call: TRBJ2-5; cdr3_aa: CASRITGGLETQYF; cdr3_nt: TGTGCCAGCAGGATTACAGGGGGCCTGGAGACCCAGTACTTC
clone_size: -; d_call: -; v_call: TRBV5-1; j_call: TRBJ1-2; cdr3_aa: CASSPTAGTLSGYTF; cdr3_nt: TGCGCCAGCAGCCCCACCGCCGGGACTCTTTCCGGCTACACCTTC
clone_size: medium-sized; d_call: -; v_call: TRBV20-1; j_call: TRBJ2-2; cdr3_aa: CSAKRQQNGELFF; cdr3_nt: TGCAGTGCTAAGAGACAGCAAAACGGGGAGCTGTTTTTT
clone_size: few; d_call: TRBD2; v_call: TRBV4-3; j_call: TRBJ2-5; cdr3_aa: CASSRGTSGVLQETQYF; cdr3_nt: TGCGCCAGCAGCCGCGGGACTAGCGGGGTCCTACAAGAGACCCAGTACTTC
clone_size: once; d_call: TRBD1; v_call: TRBV11-3; j_call: TRBJ2-2; cdr3_aa: CASSDRDTGELFF; cdr3_nt: TGTGCCAGCAGTGACAGGGACACCGGGGAGCTGTTTTTT
clone_size: few; d_call: TRBD1; v_call: TRBV7-2; j_call: TRBJ1-1; cdr3_aa: CASRRQGRGNTEAFF; cdr3_nt: TGTGCCAGCAGACGACAGGGGCGGGGGAACACTGAAGCTTTCTTT
clone_size: -; d_call: -; v_call: TRBV6-5; j_call: TRBJ2-7; cdr3_aa: CASSRGTYEQYF; cdr3_nt: TGTGCCAGCAGCCGGGGGACCTACGAGCAGTACTTC
clone_size: medium-sized; d_call: TRBD2; v_call: TRBV5-4; j_call: TRBJ2-3; cdr3_aa: CASSFSGGAKDTQYF; cdr3_nt: TGTGCCAGCAGTTTTAGCGGGGGGGCTAAAGATACGCAGTATTTT
clone_size: few; d_call: -; v_call: TRBV7-9; j_call: TRBJ1-1; cdr3_aa: CASSLTEGTEAFF; cdr3_nt: TGTGCCAGCAGCTTAACTGAGGGCACTGAAGCTTTCTTT
clone_size: -; d_call: -; v_call: TRBV5-1; j_call: TRBJ2-2; cdr3_aa: CASSLFQGVDTGELFF; cdr3_nt: TGCGCCAGCAGCTTGTTTCAGGGTGTAGACACCGGGGAGCTGTTTTTT
clone_size: few; d_call: -; v_call: TRBV7-7; j_call: TRBJ2-2; cdr3_aa: CASSPEGNTGELFF; cdr3_nt: TGTGCCAGCAGCCCTGAAGGGAACACCGGGGAGCTGTTTTTT
clone_size: -; d_call: -; v_call: TRBV6-5; j_call: TRBJ2-7; cdr3_aa: CASTHRGTEEQYF; cdr3_nt: TGTGCCAGCACCCACCGGGGGACGGAAGAGCAGTACTTC
clone_size: -; d_call: -; v_call: TRBV2; j_call: TRBJ1-1; cdr3_aa: CASVPFSLAEAFF; cdr3_nt: TGTGCCAGCGTCCCGTTCTCCCTGGCTGAAGCTTTCTTT
clone_size: -; d_call: -; v_call: TRBV2; j_call: TRBJ2-6; cdr3_aa: CASSRGSWAGANVLTF; cdr3_nt: TGTGCCAGCAGCCGAGGGTCGTGGGCTGGGGCCAACGTCCTGACTTTC